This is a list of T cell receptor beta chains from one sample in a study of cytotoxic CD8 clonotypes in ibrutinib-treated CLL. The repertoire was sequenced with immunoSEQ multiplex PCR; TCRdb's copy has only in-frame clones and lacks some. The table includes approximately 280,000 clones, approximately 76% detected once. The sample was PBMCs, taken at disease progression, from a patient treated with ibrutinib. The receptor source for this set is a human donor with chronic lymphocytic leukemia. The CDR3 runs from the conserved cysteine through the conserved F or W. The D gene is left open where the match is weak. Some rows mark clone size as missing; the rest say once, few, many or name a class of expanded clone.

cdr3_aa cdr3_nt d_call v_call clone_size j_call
CASSKAGRANYGYTF TGTGCCAGCAGCAAAGCAGGGAGGGCTAACTATGGCTACACCTTC NA TRBV21-1 few TRBJ1-2
CASSATGAYEQYF TGTGCCAGTAGTGCAACGGGAGCCTACGAGCAGTACTTC NA TRBV19 NA TRBJ2-7
CASSRTQETQYF TGTGCCAGCAGCAGAACCCAAGAGACCCAGTACTTC NA TRBV7-8 NA TRBJ2-5
CASSELGGAKTQYF TGTGCCAGCAGTGAATTAGGTGGAGCTAAGACCCAGTACTTC NA TRBV25-1 NA TRBJ2-5
CASSDDGGTVEQFF TGTGCCAGCAGCGATGATGGGGGAACTGTTGAGCAGTTCTTC NA TRBV5-6 NA TRBJ2-1
CASSGTSGPRYNEQFF TGTGCCAGCAGTGGGACTAGCGGGCCCCGCTACAATGAGCAGTTCTTC TRBD2 TRBV27 NA TRBJ2-1
CASPFTPGDYYGYTF TGTGCCAGCCCTTTCACTCCAGGGGATTACTATGGCTACACCTTC NA TRBV5-6 NA TRBJ1-2
CASSQFWTRGDTEAFF TGCGCCAGCAGTCAATTTTGGACAAGAGGGGACACTGAAGCTTTCTTT NA TRBV23-1 NA TRBJ1-1
CASSLLDQYTEAFF TGCGCCAGCAGCTTACTGGACCAATACACTGAAGCTTTCTTT NA TRBV5-1 NA TRBJ1-1
CASSAYWRSTDTQYF TGTGCCAGCAGCGCGTACTGGCGCAGCACAGATACGCAGTATTTT NA TRBV9 NA TRBJ2-3
CASSSGHQGYTF TGCGCCAGCAGCTCAGGACATCAAGGCTACACCTTC NA TRBV5-1 NA TRBJ1-2
CASSYYRDSGEKLFF TGCGCCAGCAGCTACTACCGGGACAGTGGTGAAAAACTGTTTTTT TRBD1 TRBV4-1 NA TRBJ1-4
CASSSPGLGNEQYF TGTGCCAGCAGTTCTCCGGGACTAGGGAACGAGCAGTACTTC TRBD2 TRBV7-2 NA TRBJ2-7
CASNRGGRYQHLSYTF TGTGCCAGCAACCGCGGGGGGCGCTACCAACATCTGAGCTACACCTTC NA TRBV18 NA TRBJ1-2
CASSEEGTESLSGELFF TGTGCCAGCAGTGAAGAGGGGACAGAGTCCCTATCCGGGGAGCTGTTTTTT TRBD1 TRBV2 NA TRBJ2-2